A single sample is the source of the 24 T cell receptor beta chains below, sequenced in a study of T-cell memory formation after mild COVID-19. TCRdb itself ran the 5' RACE reads through MiXCR, one entry per CDR3 protein. The sample holds about 240,000 distinct CDR3 sequences, 9.4% seen once. Material: PBMCs or a T cell subset sorted from them (not recorded which). The receptors shown here come from a man aged 18 to 29 who had mild COVID-19 (a few samples of this study predate the infection). Cell type and time point are not known.

This clonotype was detected many times. DNA for the CDR3: TGTGCCACTAGCCGGGACGGATTGGGCGAGCAGTACGTC. This gives the protein CATSRDGLGEQYV. V usage is TRBV6-5 and J usage is TRBJ2-7, with D possibly called TRBD1 or TRBD2 (5 bases each). This CDR3 has 13 residues. Trimming shortened V by 10 bases and J by 6 bases, and 19 bases separated the two germline ends. From germline, CDR1 is MNHEY and CDR2 SVGAGI.

This clonotype has just a few counts. The rearrangement joins TRBV6-2 or TRBV6-3 to TRBJ1-1; TRBD1 is a possible D gene (6 bases). The CDR3 length is 12 residues. The V end lost 7 bases, the J end lost 5 bases, and 11 bases lay between the germline ends. The V gene's germline CDR1 is MNHEY and CDR2 SVGEGT. CDR3 region: CASTRGGTEAFF. For the CDR3, the DNA is TGTGCCAGCACCAGAGGGGGGACTGAAGCTTTCTTT.

This clonotype appeared a few times. V is TRBV12-3 or TRBV12-4 and J is TRBJ2-7; 7 nucleotides match TRBD1. This CDR3 region has 14 residues. Trimming at V came to 3 bases and at J to 0 bases, leaving 2 bases not matched to a gene. The CDR3 DNA is TGTGCCAGCAGTTTGCAGGGGGACTCCTACGAGCAGTACTTC. Its protein is CASSLQGDSYEQYF.

This clonotype has more than one count but fewer than ten. The chain employs TRBV10-3 and TRBJ1-1; D is uncertain. The CDR3 runs to 15 residues. Germline values: CDR1 ENHRY, CDR2 SYGVKD. V was shortened by 4 bases and J by 2 bases, with 14 bases between the two germline ends. The CDR3 nucleotides read TGTGCCATCAGTGCCACGGGCGGTGACAACACTGAAGCTTTCTTT. Its protein product is CAISATGGDNTEAFF.

The chain uses TRBV7-8 and TRBJ2-3; D perhaps matches TRBD1 (5 bases). Germline V lookup: CDR1 SGHVS, CDR2 FQNEAQ. The CDR3 length is 14 residues. Trimming cost V 4 bases and J 2 bases, with 10 bases left between them. In nucleotides, the CDR3 is TGTGCCAGCAGCTCCCCTGGGGCCACAGATACGCAGTATTTT. Protein product: CASSSPGATDTQYF.

This chain uses TRBV6-2 or TRBV6-3 with TRBJ1-5; no clear D gene. Germline V gives CDR1 MNHEY, CDR2 SVGEGT. V was pared by 5 bases and J by 7 bases, with 18 bases between. The CDR3 contains 15 residues. CDR3 bases: TGTGCCAGCAGTCCTTCTCCGGTCGAGAAACAGCCCCAGCATTTT. Its protein is CASSPSPVEKQPQHF.

This clonotype showed up just a few times. The chain combines TRBV12-3 or TRBV12-4 with TRBJ1-2; D is unresolved. The V and J ends lost 4 bases and 2 bases respectively, with 8 bases between them. This CDR3 spans 13 amino acids. This CDR3 is CASSSSPNYGYTF. The CDR3 DNA reads as TGTGCCAGCAGTTCTAGCCCAAACTATGGCTACACCTTC.

With respect to this clonotype: A read error may be the cause here, since a much bigger clone is one base away. The chain employs TRBV7-9 and TRBJ2-1, with D possibly matching TRBD2 (7 bases). The germline CDR1 and CDR2 sequences are SEHNR and FQNEAQ (reference sequence). V was shortened by 5 bases and J by 6 bases, with 14 bases between the two germline ends. This CDR3 region has 14 residues. DNA for the CDR3: TGTGCCAGCAGCCCGTCCGGGGGGCGCAATGAGCAGTTCTTC. Translating it yields CASSPSGGRNEQFF.

The chain joins TRBV6-6 to TRBJ2-7, with 9 positions matching TRBD1. The CDR3 is 16 residues long. CDR1 and CDR2 from the germline V gene are MNHNY and SVGAGI (reference sequence). The V segment lost 5 bases and the J segment 3 bases; nucleotides outside the gene matches: 11. CDR3 nucleotide sequence: TGTGCCAGCAGTCCCGAGGGGGACAGGGTCCTCTACGAGCAGTACTTC. Protein sequence: CASSPEGDRVLYEQYF.

The table lists this clonotype with a few counts. The J gene is TRBJ2-2, the V gene TRBV5-1; D possibly matches TRBD1 or TRBD2 (5 bases each). Germline loops: CDR1 SGHRS, CDR2 YFSETQ. CDR3 length: 16 amino acids. V lost 3 bases and J 0 bases, leaving 12 bases between the germline ends. CDR3: CASSYVRGSNTGELFF. CDR3 nucleotide sequence: TGCGCCAGCAGCTACGTCCGGGGCTCGAACACCGGGGAGCTGTTTTTT.

This clonotype showed up just a few times. This chain uses TRBV20-1 with TRBJ2-2; D possibly corresponds to TRBD1 (5 bases). The V gene lost 3 bases and the J gene lost 2 bases, with 10 bases spanning the gap. From germline, CDR1 is DFQATT and CDR2 SNEGSKA (reference sequence). CDR3 length equals 14 residues. In DNA form, the CDR3 reads TGCAGTGCTAGGGGGCTTACAAACACCGGGGAGCTGTTTTTT. This translates into CSARGLTNTGELFF.

This clonotype appeared a few times. V usage is TRBV12-3 or TRBV12-4 and J usage is TRBJ2-7, with D perhaps TRBD2 (7 bases). Between the trimmed V and J ends, which lost 6 bases and 5 bases, there was a span of 11 bases. This CDR3 region has 12 residues. The CDR3 loop is CASSRRGHEQYF. DNA of the CDR3: TGTGCCAGCAGCCGGCGGGGGCACGAGCAGTACTTC.

The rearrangement links TRBV4-1 to TRBJ1-1; 10 nucleotides align to TRBD1. The CDR3 is 14 residues long. Germline CDR1 reads MGHRA; CDR2 reads YSYEKL. Trimming took 4 bases from V and 7 from J; bases not matched to a gene: 6. The CDR3 sequence: CASSPRQGASEAFF. The CDR3 bases are TGCGCCAGCAGCCCTAGACAGGGGGCAAGTGAAGCTTTCTTT.

The rearrangement links TRBV5-1 to TRBJ1-1; 9 bases are shared with TRBD1. V shed 2 bases and J 5 bases; nucleotides not matched to a gene: 4. This CDR3 spans 14 amino acids. The germline CDR1 and CDR2 sequences are SGHRS and YFSETQ. Written as DNA, the CDR3 is TGCGCCAGCAGCTTACAGGGGGCGCAAACTGAAGCTTTCTTT. Its protein is CASSLQGAQTEAFF.

This clonotype was observed at least ten times. The CDR3, as DNA: TGTGCCAGCAGTTTATCCGAGACCCAGTACTTC. Translated, it gives CASSLSETQYF. The V call is TRBV7-9, the J call TRBJ2-5, with D unresolved. CDR1 SEHNR and CDR2 FQNEAQ come from the germline V gene (reference sequence). The V and J ends lost 6 bases and 5 bases respectively, with 7 bases between them. The CDR3 is 11 residues long.

This clonotype came up many times. This chain joins TRBV4-3 and TRBJ2-1; D possibly corresponds to TRBD2 (5 bases). Germline assignment: CDR1 LGHNA and CDR2 YSLEER. This CDR3 has 19 residues. The germline V and J ends were trimmed by 0 bases and 5 bases, with 23 bases remaining between them. The CDR3 here is CASSQDLGVAGRGNNEQFF. The CDR3 coding sequence is TGCGCCAGCAGCCAAGATCTGGGTGTTGCAGGACGAGGGAACAATGAGCAGTTCTTC.

The rearrangement joins TRBV20-1 to TRBJ1-2; no clear D gene. Trimming took 6 bases from V and 1 from J, leaving 18 bases between them. This CDR3 comprises 15 residues. Germline CDR1 is DFQATT and CDR2 is SNEGSKA (reference sequence). The CDR3 spells CSAPWGSGFNYGYTF. The CDR3 nucleotides read TGCAGTGCCCCCTGGGGAAGCGGGTTTAACTATGGCTACACCTTC.

This clonotype was counted only a few times. The chain combines TRBV12-3 or TRBV12-4 with TRBJ1-4, with D maybe TRBD1 (6 bases). Trimming pared 5 bases from V and 6 bases from J, leaving 13 bases between. CDR3 length: 14 amino acids. The CDR3 reads CASSSNREDEKLFF. CDR3 nucleotide sequence: TGTGCCAGCAGTAGCAACAGGGAAGATGAAAAACTGTTTTTT.

The V call is TRBV6-2 or TRBV6-3, the J call TRBJ2-7, with D hard to call. In germline, CDR1 is MNHEY, CDR2 SVGEGT. Trimming removed 0 bases from V and 6 bases from J, with 6 bases in between. The CDR3 spans 12 residues. The CDR3 reads CASSYSIGEQYV. The CDR3 coding sequence is TGTGCCAGCAGTTACTCGATTGGCGAGCAGTACGTC.

This clonotype was detected a few times. The chain recombines TRBV6-5 with TRBJ1-1; D remains unclear. The CDR3 contains 14 residues. V was clipped by 2 bases and J by 1 base, with 8 bases between them. CDR1 and CDR2 from the germline V gene are MNHEY and SVGAGI. DNA of the CDR3: TGTGCCAGCAGTTACCAAACACCGAACACTGAAGCTTTCTTT. Translated: CASSYQTPNTEAFF.

This clonotype was seen only a few times. V and J are TRBV20-1 and TRBJ2-7; no firm D call. The V gene's germline CDR1 is DFQATT and CDR2 SNEGSKA (reference sequence). The CDR3 extends over 13 amino acids. V lost 1 base and J lost 2, with 9 bases in between. CDR3 coding DNA: TGCAGTGCTAGAGCCGGCAGAACCTACGAGCAGTACGTC. It codes for CSARAGRTYEQYV.

This clonotype was observed at least ten times. The chain couples TRBV7-2 to TRBJ2-2; D may be TRBD2 (7 bases). CDR1 SGHTA and CDR2 FQGNSA come from the germline V gene. CDR3 length: 15 amino acids. Trimming took off 1 base at V and 6 bases at J, with 12 bases between the two ends. The CDR3 region has the DNA TGTGCCAGCAGCTTAGTTCGGGGGGCCCCCGGGGAGCTGTTTTTT. Translating it yields CASSLVRGAPGELFF.

This clonotype occurred a few times. The rearrangement joins TRBV7-9 to TRBJ2-7; D is perhaps TRBD2 (5 bases). Trimming removed 0 bases from V and 5 bases from J, with 8 bases in between. CDR3 length: 13 residues. Germline CDR1 reads SEHNR; CDR2 reads FQNEAQ (reference sequence). CDR3 coding DNA: TGTGCCAGCAGCTTAGCTGGGCGGGACGAGCAGTACTTC. Protein: CASSLAGRDEQYF.

This clonotype appeared a few times. The CDR3 region is CASSYSENTGELFF. The CDR3 DNA reads as TGTGCCAGCAGTTACTCCGAGAACACCGGGGAGCTGTTTTTT. The J gene is TRBJ2-2, the V gene TRBV6-5, with D uncertain. The CDR3 has 14 residues. The germline gives CDR1 MNHEY, CDR2 SVGAGI. V was shortened by 0 bases and J by 1 base, with 3 bases between the two germline ends.